One and the same sample provided the 4 T cell receptor beta chains below, sequenced in a study of blood T cell repertoires in COVID-19. Measured with immunoSEQ multiplex PCR; TCRdb has only the in-frame clones, and not every one. The repertoire consists of over 60,000 clones, with roughly nine tenths occurring once and the leading ten covering approximately 5%. The sequenced material came from peripheral blood. Every receptor here comes from a woman aged 45-59 years with active COVID-19.

The chain's CDR3 is CASSRAGDSTYEQYF. The DNA of the CDR3 is TGTGCCAGCTCACGCGCTGGGGACAGTACCTACGAGCAGTACTTC. The chain links TRBV18 to TRBJ2-7, with TRBD1 identical over 7 bases. The V segment lost 4 bases and the J segment 2 bases; nucleotides outside the gene matches: 8. The germline CDR1 and CDR2 sequences are KGHSH and LQKENI. The CDR3 covers 15 residues.

J is TRBJ2-5 and V is TRBV7-3; 8 bases are a match to TRBD2. The length of the CDR3 is 14 residues. The germline V gene encodes CDR1 SGHTA and CDR2 FQGTGA. With V trimmed by 5 bases and J by 4 bases, 6 bases remained unmatched. CDR3: CASSPAAGVETQYF. The CDR3 DNA sequence: TGTGCCAGCAGCCCCGCAGCGGGAGTAGAGACCCAGTACTTC.

The CDR3 is CASTPVGLTGSDEQFF. The CDR3 nucleotides read TGTGCCAGCACCCCGGTAGGGTTGACAGGGAGCGATGAGCAGTTCTTC. The V gene is TRBV9, the J gene TRBJ2-1; TRBD1 aligns across 7 bases. In germline, CDR1 is SGDLS, CDR2 YYNGEE. The CDR3 has 16 amino acids. The ends lost 6 bases at V and 8 bases at J; junction bases unmatched: 17.

V gene TRBV27 combines with J gene TRBJ1-2, with D perhaps matching TRBD1 (5 bases). V lost 2 bases and J lost 6, with 10 bases in between. The CDR3 length is 13 residues. CDR1 MNHEY and CDR2 SMNVEV come from the germline V gene (reference sequence). The CDR3 sequence: CASSLGTGNGYTF. In DNA, the CDR3 is TGTGCCAGCAGTTTAGGCACAGGTAATGGCTACACCTTC.